What follows describes a single T cell receptor (beta chain). This CDR3 spans 12 amino acids. Deletions cut 2 bases from V and 5 bases from J, with 6 bases between. Germline values: CDR1 MNHEY, CDR2 SVGAGI. The sample originates from a study of blood T cell repertoires in COVID-19. About the research overall: Both acute and convalescent COVID-19 samples were obtained from the United States, Italy and Spain. In each case, the material was cDNA or gDNA derived from T cells, B-cell-depleted T cells, or PBMCs.

In the original processing: Amplification from reference gene primers served as the basis for estimated nucleated cell counts. The method was immunoSEQ multiplex PCR; TCRdb's version includes in-frame clones alone and lacks a portion of them. V, J and clone size are taken as reported in that table, and D and trimming were inferred from the DNA itself. The table lists more than 85,000 clones, roughly 80% of them singletons. The source is a man older than 75 with active or convalescent COVID-19. Sequencing was performed on peripheral blood. The chain is built from TRBV6-5 and TRBJ1-2; the D is unclear. The CDR3 is CASSYTGYGYTF. DNA of the CDR3: TGTGCCAGCAGTTACACGGGGTATGGCTACACCTTC.